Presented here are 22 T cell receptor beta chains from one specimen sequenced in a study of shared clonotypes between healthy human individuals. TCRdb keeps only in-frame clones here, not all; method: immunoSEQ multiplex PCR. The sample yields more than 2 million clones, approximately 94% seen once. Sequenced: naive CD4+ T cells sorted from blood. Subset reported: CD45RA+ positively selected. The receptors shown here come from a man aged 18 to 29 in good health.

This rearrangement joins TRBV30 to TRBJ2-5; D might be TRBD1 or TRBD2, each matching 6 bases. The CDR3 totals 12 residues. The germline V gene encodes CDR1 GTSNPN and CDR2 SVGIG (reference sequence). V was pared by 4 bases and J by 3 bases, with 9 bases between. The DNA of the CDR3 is TGTGCCTGGAAGAGGGGGGAAGAGACCCAGTACTTC. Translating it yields CAWKRGEETQYF.

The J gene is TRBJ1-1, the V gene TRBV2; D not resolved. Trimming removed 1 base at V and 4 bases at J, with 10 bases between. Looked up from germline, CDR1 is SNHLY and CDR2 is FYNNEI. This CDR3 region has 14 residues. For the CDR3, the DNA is TGTGCCAGCAGTGAAGTGAAGGTCAGCACTGAAGCTTTCTTT. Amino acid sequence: CASSEVKVSTEAFF.

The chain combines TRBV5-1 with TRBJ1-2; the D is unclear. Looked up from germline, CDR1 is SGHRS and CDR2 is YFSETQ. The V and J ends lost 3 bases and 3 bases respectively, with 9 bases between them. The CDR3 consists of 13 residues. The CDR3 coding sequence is TGCGCCAGCAGCTGGGCCCTCCACTATGGCTACACCTTC. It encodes CASSWALHYGYTF.

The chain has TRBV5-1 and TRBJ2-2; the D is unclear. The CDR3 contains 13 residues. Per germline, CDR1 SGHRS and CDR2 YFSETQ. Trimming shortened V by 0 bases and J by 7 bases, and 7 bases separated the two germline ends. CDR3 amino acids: CASSLEWVGELFF. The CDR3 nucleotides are TGCGCCAGCAGCTTGGAATGGGTCGGGGAGCTGTTTTTT.

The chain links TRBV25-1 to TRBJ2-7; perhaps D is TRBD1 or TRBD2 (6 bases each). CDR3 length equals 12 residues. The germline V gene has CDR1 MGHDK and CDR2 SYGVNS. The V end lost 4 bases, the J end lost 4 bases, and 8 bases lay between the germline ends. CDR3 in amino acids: CASSGGAYEQYF. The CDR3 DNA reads TGTGCCAGCAGTGGGGGGGCTTACGAGCAGTACTTC.

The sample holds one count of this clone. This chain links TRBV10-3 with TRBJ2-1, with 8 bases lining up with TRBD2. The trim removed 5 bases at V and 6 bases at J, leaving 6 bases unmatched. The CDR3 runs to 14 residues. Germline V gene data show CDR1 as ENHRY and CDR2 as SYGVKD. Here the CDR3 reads CAISSTGTSNEQFF. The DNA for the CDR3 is TGTGCCATCAGTTCGACTGGGACTAGCAATGAGCAGTTCTTC.

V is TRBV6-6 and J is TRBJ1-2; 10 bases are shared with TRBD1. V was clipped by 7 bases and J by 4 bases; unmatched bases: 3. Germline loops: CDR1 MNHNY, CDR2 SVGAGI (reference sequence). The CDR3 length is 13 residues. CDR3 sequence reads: CASTDRGRYGYTF. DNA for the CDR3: TGTGCCAGCACCGACAGGGGGCGCTATGGCTACACCTTC.

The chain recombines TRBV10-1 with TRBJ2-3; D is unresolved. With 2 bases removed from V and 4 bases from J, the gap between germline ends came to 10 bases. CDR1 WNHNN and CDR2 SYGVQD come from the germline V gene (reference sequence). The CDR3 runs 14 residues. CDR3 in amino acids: CASSEEGLADTQYF. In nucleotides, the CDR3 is TGCGCCAGCAGTGAGGAAGGATTGGCAGATACGCAGTATTTT.

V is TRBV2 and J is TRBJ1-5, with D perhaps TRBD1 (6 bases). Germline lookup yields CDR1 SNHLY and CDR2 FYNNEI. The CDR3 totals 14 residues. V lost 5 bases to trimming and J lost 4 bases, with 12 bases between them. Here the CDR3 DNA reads TGTGCCAGCAGTTCCAAGCAGGGGAATCAGCCCCAGCATTTT. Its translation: CASSSKQGNQPQHF. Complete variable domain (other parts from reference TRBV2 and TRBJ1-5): EPEVTQTPSHQVTQMGQEVILRCVPISNHLYFYWYRQILGQKVEFLVSFYNNEISEKSEIFDDQFSVERPDGSNFTLKIRSTKLEDSAMYFCASSSKQGNQPQHFGDGTRLSIL.

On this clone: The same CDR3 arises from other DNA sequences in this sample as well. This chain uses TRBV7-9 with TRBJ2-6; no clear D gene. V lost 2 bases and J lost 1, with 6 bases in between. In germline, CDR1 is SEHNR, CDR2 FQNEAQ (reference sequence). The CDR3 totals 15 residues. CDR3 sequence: CASSLTVSGANVLTF. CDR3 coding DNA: TGTGCCAGCAGCTTAACAGTTTCTGGGGCCAACGTCCTGACTTTC.

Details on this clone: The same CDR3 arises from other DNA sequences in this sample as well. For the CDR3, the DNA is TGCGCCAGCAGCTTGGAGTCTTATGGCTACACCTTC. Its translation is CASSLESYGYTF. This chain uses TRBV5-1 with TRBJ1-2; D remains unclear. The V end lost 0 bases, the J end lost 5 bases, and 5 bases lay between the germline ends. This CDR3 spans 12 amino acids. The germline V gene has CDR1 SGHRS and CDR2 YFSETQ. Together with reference TRBV5-1 and TRBJ1-2, the CDR3 gives the full variable domain: KAGVTQTPRYLIKTRGQQVTLSCSPISGHRSVSWYQQTPGQGLQFLFEYFSETQRNKGNFPGRFSGRQFSNSRSEMNVSTLELGDSALYLCASSLESYGYTFGSGTRLTVV.

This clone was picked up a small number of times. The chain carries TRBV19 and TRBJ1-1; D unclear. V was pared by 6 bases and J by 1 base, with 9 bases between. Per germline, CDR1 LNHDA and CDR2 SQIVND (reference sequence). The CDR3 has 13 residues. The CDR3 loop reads CASRVTENTEAFF. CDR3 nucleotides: TGTGCCAGTAGGGTGACGGAGAACACTGAAGCTTTCTTT.

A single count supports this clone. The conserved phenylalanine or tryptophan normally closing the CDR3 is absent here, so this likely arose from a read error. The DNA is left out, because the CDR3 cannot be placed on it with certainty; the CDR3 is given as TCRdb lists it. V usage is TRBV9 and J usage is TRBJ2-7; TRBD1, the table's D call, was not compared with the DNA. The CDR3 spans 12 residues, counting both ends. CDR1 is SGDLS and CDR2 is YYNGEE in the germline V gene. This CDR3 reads CASSVVPRDRGY.

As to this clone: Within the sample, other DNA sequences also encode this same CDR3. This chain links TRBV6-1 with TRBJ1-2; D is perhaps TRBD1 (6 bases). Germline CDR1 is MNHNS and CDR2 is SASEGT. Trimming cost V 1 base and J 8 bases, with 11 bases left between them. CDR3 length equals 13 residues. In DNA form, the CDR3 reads TGTGCCAGCAGTGAAGACAGGGTAGGAGGCTACACCTTC. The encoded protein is CASSEDRVGGYTF.

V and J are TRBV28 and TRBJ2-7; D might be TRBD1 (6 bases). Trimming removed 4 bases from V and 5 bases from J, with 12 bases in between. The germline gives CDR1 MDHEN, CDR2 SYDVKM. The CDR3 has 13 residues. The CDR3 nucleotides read TGTGCCAGCAGTTCCCCACAGGGAAACGAGCAGTACTTC. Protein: CASSSPQGNEQYF.

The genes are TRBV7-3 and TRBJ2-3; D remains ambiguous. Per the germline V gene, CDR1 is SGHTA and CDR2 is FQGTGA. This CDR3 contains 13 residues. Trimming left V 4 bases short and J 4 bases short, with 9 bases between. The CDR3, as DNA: TGTGCCAGCAGCTCCGATCGGGCAGATACGCAGTATTTT. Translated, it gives CASSSDRADTQYF.

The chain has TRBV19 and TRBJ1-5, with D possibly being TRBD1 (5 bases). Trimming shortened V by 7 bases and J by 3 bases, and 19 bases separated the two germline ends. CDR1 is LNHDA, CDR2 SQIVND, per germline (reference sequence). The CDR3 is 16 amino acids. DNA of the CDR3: TGTGCCAGTATCTCCGGAGGGGAGGGCCCCAATCAGCCCCAGCATTTT. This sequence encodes CASISGGEGPNQPQHF.

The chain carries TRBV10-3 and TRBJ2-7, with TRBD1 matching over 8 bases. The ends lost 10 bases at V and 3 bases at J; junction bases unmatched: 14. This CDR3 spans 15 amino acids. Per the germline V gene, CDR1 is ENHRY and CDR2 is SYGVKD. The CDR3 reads CATRPAGGQGYEQYF. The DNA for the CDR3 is TGTGCCACCAGGCCCGCCGGAGGACAGGGCTACGAGCAGTACTTC.

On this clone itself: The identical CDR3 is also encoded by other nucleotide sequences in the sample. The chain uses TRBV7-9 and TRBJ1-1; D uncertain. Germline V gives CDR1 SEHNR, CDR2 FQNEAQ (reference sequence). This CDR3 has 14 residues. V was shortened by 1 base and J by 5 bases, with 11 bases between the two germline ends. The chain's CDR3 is CASSLGVGSTEAFF. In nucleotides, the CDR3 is TGTGCCAGCAGCTTAGGGGTCGGGAGTACTGAAGCTTTCTTT.

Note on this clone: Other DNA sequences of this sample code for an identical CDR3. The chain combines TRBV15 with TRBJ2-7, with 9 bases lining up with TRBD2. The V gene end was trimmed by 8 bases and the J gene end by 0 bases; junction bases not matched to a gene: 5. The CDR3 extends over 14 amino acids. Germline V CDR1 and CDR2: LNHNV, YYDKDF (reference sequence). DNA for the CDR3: TGTGCCACCGGAGCGGGGGGAAGCTCCTACGAGCAGTACTTC. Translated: CATGAGGSSYEQYF.

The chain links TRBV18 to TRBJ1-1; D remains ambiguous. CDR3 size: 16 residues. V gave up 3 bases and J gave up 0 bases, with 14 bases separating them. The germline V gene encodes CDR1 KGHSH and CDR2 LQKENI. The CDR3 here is CASSPPTGGVNTEAFF. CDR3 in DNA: TGTGCCAGCTCACCTCCGACTGGTGGGGTGAACACTGAAGCTTTCTTT.

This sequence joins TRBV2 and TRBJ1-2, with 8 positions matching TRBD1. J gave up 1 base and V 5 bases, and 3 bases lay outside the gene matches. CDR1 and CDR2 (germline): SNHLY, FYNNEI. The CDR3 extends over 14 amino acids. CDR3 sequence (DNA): TGTGCCAGCAGTTTGACAGGGGTTAACTATGGCTACACCTTC. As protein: CASSLTGVNYGYTF. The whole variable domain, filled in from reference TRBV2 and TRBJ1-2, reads EPEVTQTPSHQVTQMGQEVILRCVPISNHLYFYWYRQILGQKVEFLVSFYNNEISEKSEIFDDQFSVERPDGSNFTLKIRSTKLEDSAMYFCASSLTGVNYGYTFGSGTRLTVV.